Listed below are T cell receptor beta chains from one sample, sequenced in a study of Ad26.COV2.S vaccination and SARS-CoV-2 variants. Assay used: immunoSEQ multiplex PCR; TCRdb lists only in-frame clones, some missing. The table includes 350,000 to 450,000 clones, about 90% detected once. Sequencing was performed on peripheral blood, taken after recovery from COVID-19. The receptors were gathered from a human donor who had recovered from COVID-19. CDR3s include the opening cysteine and the closing phenylalanine or tryptophan. Fields, in order: V gene, clone size, D gene, J gene, CDR3 DNA, CDR3 protein. D genes are given only for firm matches. The listing skips clone size in some rows; elsewhere it reads once, few, many or a size class.

TRBV13	-	-	TRBJ1-1	TGTGCCAGCACCGGTGGTGGAGATGAAGCTTTCTTT	CASTGGGDEAFF
TRBV29-1	-	TRBD2	TRBJ2-3	TGCAGCGTTGCAAGGACTAGCGGGGACACAGATACGCAGTATTTT	CSVARTSGDTDTQYF
TRBV7-3	-	TRBD1	TRBJ1-6	TGTGCCAGCAGCTTCGGCAGGGGGAATTCACCCCTCCACTTT	CASSFGRGNSPLHF
TRBV25-1	-	-	TRBJ1-3	TGTGCCAGCAGTGACTTGACAGGCTCAAGAAACACCATATATTTT	CASSDLTGSRNTIYF
TRBV20-1	-	-	TRBJ1-3	TGCAGTGCTAGTACTCAGGGGCGAAACTCTGGAAACACCATATATTTT	CSASTQGRNSGNTIYF
TRBV5-1	-	TRBD2	TRBJ2-3	TGCGCCAGCAGCCCGGGACTAGCCTCAGATACGCAGTATTTT	CASSPGLASDTQYF
TRBV2	-	-	TRBJ1-2	TGTGCCAGCATGCTGGGGGGCAGTCTATATGGCTACACCTTC	CASMLGGSLYGYTF
TRBV13	-	TRBD2	TRBJ2-7	TGTGCCAGCAGCTTAGGGGTAGCGGGGTTGTACGAGCAGTACTTC	CASSLGVAGLYEQYF
TRBV2	once	-	TRBJ1-5	TGTGCCAGCAGCCCCCGACATTATAGCAATCAGCCCCAGCATTTT	CASSPRHYSNQPQHF
TRBV29-1	-	-	TRBJ1-2	TGCAGCGCCGTGGGCCGTGGTGGCTACACCTTC	CSAVGRGGYTF
TRBV6-5	-	TRBD1	TRBJ2-7	TGTGCCAGCAGTAGCGGGACAGGGGGCTACGAGCAGTACTTC	CASSSGTGGYEQYF
TRBV28	-	-	TRBJ2-1	TGTGCCAGCAGTTTAGGGGGCGCGGGTTCCTACAATGAGCAGTTCTTC	CASSLGGAGSYNEQFF
TRBV5-4	-	TRBD2	TRBJ2-1	TGTGCCAGCAGCGACGGGACTAGCGGTTACAATGAGCAGTTCTTC	CASSDGTSGYNEQFF
TRBV12-5	-	-	TRBJ2-3	TGTGCTAGTGGTGGTAGCACAGATACGCAGTATTTT	CASGGSTDTQYF
TRBV7-6	-	-	TRBJ1-1	TGTGCCAGCAGCCGGGCCTCGGCCGCGATGAACACTGAAGCTTTCTTT	CASSRASAAMNTEAFF
TRBV11-2	-	-	TRBJ2-5	TGTGCCAGCAGCTCACGGTGGGGTGCGGAGACCCAGTACTTC	CASSSRWGAETQYF
TRBV7-2	-	TRBD1	TRBJ1-3	TGTGCCAGCAGCCGGACAGGCCCAAACACCATATATTTT	CASSRTGPNTIYF
TRBV6-6	-	TRBD1	TRBJ2-4	TGTGCCATTTCTCAGGGGGAGAGGAGAGAAAACATTCAGTACTTC	CAISQGERRENIQYF
TRBV12-3/TRBV12-4	-	-	TRBJ1-2	TGTGCCAGCAGTTTATCAGGGCCGTCGGGCTACACCTTC	CASSLSGPSGYTF
TRBV10-1	-	-	TRBJ2-7	TGCGCCAGCAGTGGGTCCGTGATCTACGAGCAGTACTTC	CASSGSVIYEQYF
TRBV6-5	-	TRBD1	TRBJ1-5	TGTGCCAGCAGGACGGGACAGCAAAATCAGCCCCAGCATTTT	CASRTGQQNQPQHF
TRBV10-3	-	TRBD2	TRBJ2-2	TGTGCCATCAGTACCGCTTCCGGGACTAGCGTTTGGGGCGGGGAGCTGTTTTTT	CAISTASGTSVWGGELFF
TRBV6-5	-	TRBD1	TRBJ1-5	TGTGCCAGCAGTTCCAAAGGTCAGGGGGCGAATCAGCCCCAGCATTTT	CASSSKGQGANQPQHF
TRBV6-5	-	TRBD1	TRBJ2-7	TGTGCCAGCAGCAGGGACAGCCGAACCTACGAGCAGTACTTC	CASSRDSRTYEQYF
TRBV5-6	-	-	TRBJ1-1	TGTGCCAGCAGCTTGGCGGGAGGAGGGGTCGACACTGAAGCTTTCTTT	CASSLAGGGVDTEAFF
TRBV5-7	-	-	TRBJ1-3	TGTGCCAGCAGCTTGGGAGGGTTTGGAAACACCATATATTTT	CASSLGGFGNTIYF
TRBV4-3	-	-	TRBJ1-2	TGCGCCAGCAGCCAAGCTATGGAGGATTGGAGCTATGGCTACACCTTC	CASSQAMEDWSYGYTF
TRBV6-6	-	-	TRBJ2-5	TGTGCCAGCACCCGTGGGGGACAAGAGACCCAGTACTTC	CASTRGGQETQYF
TRBV3-1/TRBV3-2	-	-	TRBJ2-3	TGTGCCAGCAGCCAAGAGAGACAGGATACGCAGTATTTT	CASSQERQDTQYF
TRBV11-3	-	-	TRBJ2-3	TGTGCCAGCAGCCCGCAGGGTATTGATACGCAGTATTTT	CASSPQGIDTQYF
TRBV10-2	-	-	TRBJ1-2	TGCGCCAGCAGTGAAGGGAGTAACTATGGCTACACCTTC	CASSEGSNYGYTF
TRBV20-1	once	-	TRBJ2-7	TGCAGTGCTAGAGTCTCCTACGAGCAGTACTTC	CSARVSYEQYF
TRBV7-9	-	-	TRBJ1-1	TGTGCCAGCAGCACCCGAGGACACCCGACCACTGAAGCTTTCTTT	CASSTRGHPTTEAFF
TRBV6-2/TRBV6-3	-	TRBD2	TRBJ2-7	TGTGCCAGCAGTTACTCTGTGGTAGCTAGCGGGATGTACGAGCAGTACTTC	CASSYSVVASGMYEQYF
TRBV4-1	-	TRBD2	TRBJ2-3	TGCGCCAGCAGCCAAGATCTTATACTAGCGGGCACATACACAGATACGCAGTATTTT	CASSQDLILAGTYTDTQYF
TRBV4-1	-	TRBD1	TRBJ1-1	TGCGCCAGCAGCCAAGAAAGGGCAAACAGGGGCACTGAAGCTTTCTTT	CASSQERANRGTEAFF
TRBV18	-	-	TRBJ1-1	TGTGCCAGCTCACCACTTAGGGATGCTGAAGCTTTCTTT	CASSPLRDAEAFF
TRBV7-2	-	-	TRBJ2-3	TGTGCCAGCAGCTTCTACGGGGATACGCAGTATTTT	CASSFYGDTQYF
TRBV19	few	-	TRBJ1-3	TGTGCCAGTAGTCGCAGAGAGGACACCATATATTTT	CASSRREDTIYF
TRBV7-2	-	TRBD2	TRBJ2-3	TGTGCCAGCAGCTTAGGACTAGCGGGGCCTAGCACAGATACGCAGTATTTT	CASSLGLAGPSTDTQYF
TRBV7-8	-	-	TRBJ1-5	TGTGCTTCGGGGTCCAATCAGCCCCAGCATTTT	CASGSNQPQHF